The 32 T cell receptor beta chains below all came from one sample that was sequenced in a study of post-analysis software for immune sequencing data. Each TCR beta cDNA library carried unique molecular identifiers. One entry per CDR3 protein, called by TCRdb with MiXCR from the PCR reads. The sample lists 650,000 to 900,000 distinct CDR3 sequences, around 42% occurring once. No antigen is known for these receptors. Study-wide results and limits: Patients carried roughly 5 TRBV segments more frequently than controls did, and TRBV5-6, TRBV5-1 and TRBV20-1 were among them.

Sequences were obtained from blood. Every receptor here comes from a girl aged 5 to 17 with multiple sclerosis.

CDR3 sequence: CASSSDRPNTEAFF. The CDR3 nucleotides read TGTGCCAGCAGCTCGGACAGGCCGAACACTGAAGCTTTCTTT. This rearrangement joins TRBV7-9 to TRBJ1-1; 7 bases line up with TRBD1. The V gene's germline CDR1 is SEHNR and CDR2 FQNEAQ (reference sequence). Unmatched junction bases numbered 3, after V lost 4 bases and J lost 1 base. This CDR3 contains 14 residues.

The CDR3 here is CASSLLGEDGTRSSYNSPLHF. In DNA form, the CDR3 reads TGTGCCAGCAGTTTACTTGGGGAGGACGGAACTAGGAGCTCCTATAATTCACCCCTCCACTTT. This chain joins TRBV28 and TRBJ1-6, with D hard to call. The ends were cut back, 2 bases at V and 0 bases at J, with 23 bases in the middle. The germline CDR1 and CDR2 sequences are MDHEN and SYDVKM. The CDR3 runs 21 residues.

The rearrangement joins TRBV29-1 to TRBJ1-1, with a tentative D call TRBD1 (5 bases). CDR3 length: 11 residues. The germline V gene has CDR1 SQVTM and CDR2 ANQGSEA. V was shortened by 3 bases and J by 4 bases, with 6 bases between the two germline ends. CDR3 sequence reads: CSVEGGTEAFF. DNA for the CDR3: TGCAGCGTTGAGGGGGGCACTGAAGCTTTCTTT.

The rearrangement uses TRBV20-1 and TRBJ2-4; D might be TRBD2 (5 bases). V lost 6 bases, J lost 5 bases, and 14 bases lay in between. CDR3 length: 13 amino acids. In germline, CDR1 is DFQATT, CDR2 SNEGSKA (reference sequence). CDR3: CSAPSWGENIQYF. CDR3 nucleotides: TGCAGTGCCCCCTCTTGGGGAGAAAACATTCAGTACTTC.

This clonotype was seen more than once but under ten times. The chain recombines TRBV29-1 with TRBJ1-1; 8 nucleotides match TRBD1. With V trimmed by 6 bases and J by 0 bases, 3 bases remained unmatched. The CDR3 is 13 residues long. Germline V CDR1 and CDR2: SQVTM, ANQGSEA. The CDR3, as DNA: TGCAGCGTCATACAGGGGGTGAACACTGAAGCTTTCTTT. It is translated as CSVIQGVNTEAFF.

A remark on this clonotype: The DNA is omitted, as the CDR3 cannot be located on it reliably, and the CDR3 follows TCRdb's listing. The J gene is TRBJ2-2, the V gene TRBV9; the D call TRBD1 from the table was never checked on the DNA. Germline V gene data show CDR1 as SGDLS and CDR2 as YYNGEE. From its first to its last residue, the CDR3 has 16 amino acids. This CDR3 is CASSVGQGAGAGERFF.

The rearrangement joins TRBV5-1 to TRBJ2-4, with 9 bases that match TRBD2. The better agreement between TRBJ2-5 and the DNA end casts doubt on the J call. In germline, CDR1 is SGHRS, CDR2 YFSETQ. The CDR3 runs 16 residues. For the CDR3, the DNA is TGCGCCAGCATCCCGCGAGCGGGAGGACCCGGAGAGACCCAGTACTTC. Its translation is CASIPRAGGPGETQYF.

This clonotype was counted only a few times. The chain recombines TRBV4-2 with TRBJ2-7; D gene ambiguous. This CDR3 spans 15 amino acids. Trimming removed 3 bases from V and 1 base from J, with 13 bases in between. The germline V gene has CDR1 LGHNA and CDR2 YNFKEQ. CDR3 sequence: CASSHPATSSYEQYF. The CDR3 bases are TGTGCCAGCAGCCATCCGGCTACCTCTTCCTACGAGCAGTACTTC.

This clonotype occurred many times. This rearrangement joins TRBV29-1 to TRBJ2-1; TRBD1 is a possible D gene (6 bases). The V gene's germline CDR1 is SQVTM and CDR2 ANQGSEA. CDR3 length equals 11 residues. The V and J ends lost 6 bases and 8 bases respectively, with 11 bases between them. The CDR3 nucleotides read TGCAGCGTGCTACAGGGTTATGAGCAGTTCTTC. It translates to CSVLQGYEQFF.

The chain combines TRBV5-1 with TRBJ2-7; 8 nucleotides line up with TRBD1. With V trimmed by 4 bases and J by 2 bases, 5 bases remained unmatched. Germline V gives CDR1 SGHRS, CDR2 YFSETQ. CDR3 length: 14 residues. The CDR3 sequence: CASSPATGAYEQYF. The CDR3 DNA sequence: TGCGCCAGCAGCCCGGCGACAGGGGCCTACGAGCAGTACTTC. Variable domain in full (rest from reference TRBV5-1 and TRBJ2-7): KAGVTQTPRYLIKTRGQQVTLSCSPISGHRSVSWYQQTPGQGLQFLFEYFSETQRNKGNFPGRFSGRQFSNSRSEMNVSTLELGDSALYLCASSPATGAYEQYFGPGTRLTVT.

The V gene is TRBV6-1, the J gene TRBJ2-1; 7 bases map to TRBD2. There are 16 residues in the CDR3. Germline CDR1 is MNHNS and CDR2 is SASEGT. Trimming took 1 base from V and 4 from J; bases not matched to a gene: 7. CDR3 amino acids: CASSEDSLAVYNEQFF. CDR3 coding DNA: TGTGCCAGCAGTGAAGATAGTCTAGCGGTATACAATGAGCAGTTCTTC.

Comments on this clonotype: Mismatch with germline at one junction end may stem from a read error. This chain links TRBV9 with TRBJ2-1; D may be TRBD1 (5 bases). Germline V gene lookup returns CDR1 SGDLS and CDR2 YYNGEE. The CDR3 extends over 17 amino acids. CDR3 residues: CASSVTPFTGSHNEQLF. In DNA form, the CDR3 reads TGTGCCAGCAGCGTAACCCCTTTTACAGGTTCCCACAATGAGCAGCTCTTC.

The chain combines TRBV18 with TRBJ2-5; TRBD2 aligns across 8 bases. The CDR3 is 15 amino acids. Germline V gives CDR1 KGHSH, CDR2 LQKENI. With V trimmed by 6 bases and J by 0 bases, 6 bases remained unmatched. The CDR3 DNA reads TGTGCCAGCTCCGGCGAGCGGGGGTACCAAGAGACCCAGTACTTC. Its translation: CASSGERGYQETQYF. Full variable domain (remainder filled in from reference TRBV18 and TRBJ2-5): NAGVMQNPRHLVRRRGQEARLRCSPMKGHSHVYWYRQLPEEGLKFMVYLQKENIIDESGMPKERFSAEFPKEGPSILRIQQVVRGDSAAYFCASSGERGYQETQYFGPGTRLLVL.

The rearrangement links TRBV5-1 to TRBJ1-2, with D unclear. The germline V and J ends were trimmed by 3 bases and 0 bases, with 15 bases remaining between them. The CDR3 consists of 16 residues. Germline-derived CDR1 and CDR2 are SGHRS and YFSETQ. CDR3 sequence reads: CASSYDPGQPNYGYTF. The CDR3 DNA is TGCGCCAGCAGCTACGATCCAGGCCAACCTAACTATGGCTACACCTTC.

This clonotype was found a few times. The chain has TRBV5-6 and TRBJ2-4; 10 nucleotides align to TRBD2. The J call is doubtful: the DNA matches TRBJ2-7 better. Germline V gene data show CDR1 as SGHDT and CDR2 as YYEEEE. The CDR3 sequence is 14 residues long. In DNA form, the CDR3 reads TGTGCCAGCAGCCAGCCGGGACTAGCGTACGAGCAGTACTTC. Encoded protein: CASSQPGLAYEQYF.

The chain couples TRBV3-1 to TRBJ2-1; D possibly corresponds to TRBD2 (6 bases). Germline V gene lookup returns CDR1 LGHDT and CDR2 YNNKEL (reference sequence). There are 18 residues in the CDR3. V dropped 5 bases and J dropped 0 bases, with 20 bases sitting between them. CDR3 region: CASSGMALAGRSYNEQFF. DNA of the CDR3: TGTGCCAGCAGCGGTATGGCACTAGCTGGTCGCTCCTACAATGAGCAGTTCTTC.

With respect to this clonotype: An end of the junction differs from the germline gene, which may be a read error. This chain uses TRBV7-2 with TRBJ2-2; 13 nucleotides line up with TRBD2. Germline V gene lookup returns CDR1 SGHTA and CDR2 FQGNSA. The CDR3 consists of 16 residues. The CDR3 DNA sequence: TGTGCCAGCAGCATTACCGGGACTAGCGGGATTCATGAGCAGTTTTTT. Encoded protein: CASSITGTSGIHEQFF.

This sequence joins TRBV10-3 and TRBJ2-3; 10 positions match TRBD2. CDR3 length equals 16 residues. Germline V gene data show CDR1 as ENHRY and CDR2 as SYGVKD. The V gene end was trimmed by 4 bases and the J gene end by 2 bases; junction bases not matched to a gene: 6. CDR3 bases: TGTGCCATCAGTGGGACTAGCGGAAACTACACAGATACGCAGTATTTT. Translating gives CAISGTSGNYTDTQYF.

The rearrangement links TRBV6-5 to TRBJ2-1; TRBD1 is a possible D gene (5 bases). This CDR3 region has 9 residues. V was pared by 10 bases and J by 9 bases, with 7 bases between. Germline V gene lookup returns CDR1 MNHEY and CDR2 SVGAGI. The CDR3 spells CAIQAEQFF. CDR3 nucleotides: TGTGCCATACAGGCTGAGCAGTTCTTC.

This clonotype has a handful of counts. This rearrangement joins TRBV11-2 to TRBJ2-1; D unclear. The V end lost 1 base, the J end lost 2 bases, and 9 bases lay between the germline ends. Per germline, CDR1 SGHAT and CDR2 FQNNGV. This CDR3 contains 15 residues. DNA for the CDR3: TGTGCCAGCAGCTTAGCGGGTATCGCCTACAATGAGCAGTTCTTC. Translation: CASSLAGIAYNEQFF. The full variable domain, rest sourced from reference TRBV11-2 and TRBJ2-1, is EAGVAQSPRYKIIEKRQSVAFWCNPISGHATLYWYQQILGQGPKLLIQFQNNGVVDDSQLPKDRFSAERLKGVDSTLKIQPAKLEDSAVYLCASSLAGIAYNEQFFGPGTRLTVL.

In its sample, this clonotype was seen once. For the CDR3, the DNA is TGTGCCAGCATCATGACAGATTTGGGCAATCAGCCCCAGCATTTT. This sequence encodes CASIMTDLGNQPQHF. The V call is TRBV28, the J call TRBJ1-5; perhaps TRBD1 as D (5 bases). The CDR3 runs to 15 residues. Deletions cut 7 bases from V and 2 bases from J, with 15 bases between. Germline V gives CDR1 MDHEN, CDR2 SYDVKM.

In its sample, this clonotype was seen a few times. The chain combines TRBV12-3 or TRBV12-4 with TRBJ1-4; no reliable D call. The length of the CDR3 is 15 residues. Trimming left V 5 bases short and J 4 bases short, with 14 bases between. The CDR3 DNA sequence: TGTGCCAGCAGTCCCAGACACGGGATTAATGAAAAACTGTTTTTT. This gives the protein CASSPRHGINEKLFF.

The V and J genes are TRBV15 and TRBJ2-7, with D perhaps matching TRBD1 or TRBD2 (6 bases each). V lost 0 bases and J lost 4, with 10 bases in between. Germline loops: CDR1 LNHNV, CDR2 YYDKDF (reference sequence). This CDR3 region has 14 residues. Here the CDR3 DNA reads TGTGCCACCAGCAGAGAGTGGAGGGGGTACGAGCAGTACTTC. Protein sequence: CATSREWRGYEQYF.

This clonotype was seen a handful of times. V usage is TRBV20-1 and J usage is TRBJ2-1; a weak D match, TRBD2 (5 bases). Trimming stripped 8 bases from V and 9 bases from J, with 14 bases between. The germline gives CDR1 DFQATT, CDR2 SNEGSKA (reference sequence). The length of the CDR3 is 11 residues. CDR3 DNA sequence: TGCAGTTCAAGAGAGGGAGTTGAGCAGTTCTTC. Translated: CSSREGVEQFF.

J is TRBJ2-3 and V is TRBV20-1, with a weak D call TRBD2 (6 bases). This CDR3 has 12 amino acids. V dropped 0 bases and J dropped 12 bases, with 13 bases sitting between them. Germline V gives CDR1 DFQATT, CDR2 SNEGSKA (reference sequence). The CDR3 DNA sequence: TGCAGTGCTAGAGATCGGGACTGGTTACAGTATTTT. This gives the protein CSARDRDWLQYF.

The V gene is TRBV5-1, the J gene TRBJ2-5, with a possible D match to TRBD2 (6 bases). The CDR3 spans 15 residues. V lost 4 bases, J lost 5 bases, and 18 bases lay in between. Germline CDR1 and CDR2: SGHRS and YFSETQ. The CDR3 DNA follows: TGCGCCAGCAGCCCGGCTAGTGGCCGGGGGGAGACCCAGTACTTC. It encodes CASSPASGRGETQYF.

The chain has TRBV5-1 and TRBJ2-3, with 7 bases matching TRBD2. The length of the CDR3 is 15 residues. The germline gives CDR1 SGHRS, CDR2 YFSETQ. With V trimmed by 5 bases and J by 3 bases, 9 bases remained unmatched. The CDR3 is CASSGEGARTDTQYF. CDR3 DNA sequence: TGCGCCAGCAGTGGGGAGGGCGCGCGTACAGATACGCAGTATTTT.

The V and J genes are TRBV12-3 or TRBV12-4 and TRBJ2-3; D unclear. This CDR3 region has 12 residues. V lost 5 bases, J lost 4 bases, and 7 bases lay in between. The CDR3 loop is CASSPSPDTQYF. Written as DNA, the CDR3 is TGTGCCAGCAGTCCCAGCCCAGATACGCAGTATTTT.

V usage is TRBV6-1 and J usage is TRBJ2-5; D uncertain. Trimming left V 7 bases short and J 2 bases short, with 14 bases between. The CDR3 runs 14 residues. Per germline, CDR1 MNHNS and CDR2 SASEGT. CDR3 sequence reads: CASMRRGGQETQYF. The CDR3 coding sequence is TGTGCCAGCATGAGGCGCGGTGGGCAAGAGACCCAGTACTTC.

The J gene is TRBJ2-1, the V gene TRBV5-6, with D possibly TRBD2 on 6 matching bases. The CDR3 runs to 14 residues. CDR1 is SGHDT and CDR2 is YYEEEE in the germline V gene. The germline V and J ends were trimmed by 2 bases and 6 bases, with 12 bases remaining between them. The CDR3 sequence is CASSLARRGNEQFF. In DNA form, the CDR3 reads TGTGCCAGCAGCTTAGCTCGGAGGGGCAATGAGCAGTTCTTC.

This clonotype was found a few times. The chain couples TRBV6-2 or TRBV6-3 to TRBJ1-5; tentatively, D is TRBD1 (5 bases). The germline V gene encodes CDR1 MNHEY and CDR2 SVGEGT. V shed 7 bases and J shed 7 bases, with 20 bases lying between them. The CDR3 is 15 amino acids. The CDR3 region is CASKMTGTRGQPQHF. The DNA for the CDR3 is TGTGCCAGCAAAATGACCGGGACTCGAGGGCAGCCCCAGCATTTT.

This chain connects TRBV2 to TRBJ1-2, with D hard to call. The length of the CDR3 is 13 residues. Looked up from germline, CDR1 is SNHLY and CDR2 is FYNNEI. Trimming removed 9 bases at V and 1 base at J, with 12 bases between. CDR3: CARQLNLNYGYTF. The DNA for the CDR3 is TGTGCCAGACAGTTGAATCTTAACTATGGCTACACCTTC. The whole variable domain, remainder taken from reference TRBV2 and TRBJ1-2, is EPEVTQTPSHQVTQMGQEVILRCVPISNHLYFYWYRQILGQKVEFLVSFYNNEISEKSEIFDDQFSVERPDGSNFTLKIRSTKLEDSAMYFCARQLNLNYGYTFGSGTRLTVV.